This entry describes one TCR beta chain. Its specificity is unknown. This sample was taken from a study of blood T cells in healthy people across ages. Study-wide findings and caveats: Observed TCR beta diversity per million T cells went down as age went up. This fall followed a roughly linear course with age. Naive CD4+ cell counts and diversity both ran higher in long-lived than in aged donors.

Combining a sample-barcoded 5' primer with a J-beta primer mix, a second PCR ran for about 6 to 12 cycles. TCRdb reprocessed the 5' RACE reads via MiXCR and lists one record per CDR3 protein. The sample has over 1.5 million distinct CDR3 sequences, around half seen once; the top ten hold approximately 2%. RNA extraction gave at least 5 micrograms of total RNA per sample. V lost 0 bases and J lost 13, with 19 bases in between. The CDR3 is 15 amino acids. Germline-derived CDR1 and CDR2 are LGHNA and YNFKEQ. The chain links TRBV4-2 to TRBJ2-1; D gene ambiguous. The sequencing sample was made of blood. The sequence derives from a woman aged 40 to 50 in good health. The CDR3 loop is CASSQDPSVRIPQFF. In nucleotides, the CDR3 is TGTGCCAGCAGCCAAGATCCCTCTGTCCGGATTCCTCAGTTCTTC.